These T cell receptor beta chains were read from a single sample in a study of CD4 T cells in relation to SARS-CoV-2 and coronaviruses. Their antigen targets remain unknown. Here immunoSEQ multiplex PCR was the method, and the copy in TCRdb shows in-frame clones only, minus some. The sample lists around 40,000 clones, under 90% occurring once. The sample was naive CD4+ T cells from PBMCs, cultured in vitro. The receptor source for this set is an adult with COVID-19. The CDR3 runs from the conserved cysteine through the conserved F or W. A D gene is named only where the DNA matches it firmly. Clone size is not always given. Where it is, it says once, few, many or a class for expanded clones.

TRBJ2-5	.	.	TRBV5-4	TGTGCCAGCAGCTTGGGGCAGAAAGAGACCCAGTACTTC	CASSLGQKETQYF
TRBJ1-6	TRBD1	.	TRBV13	TGTGCCAGCAGCACGTACAGGGGAGTGAATTCACCCCTCCACTTT	CASSTYRGVNSPLHF
TRBJ2-3	.	few	TRBV5-1	TGCGCCAGCAGCTTGGGGCAATTCACAGATACGCAGTATTTT	CASSLGQFTDTQYF
TRBJ2-3	.	.	TRBV2	TGTGCCAGCTCCGAGGGGGTTGATACGCAGTATTTT	CASSEGVDTQYF
TRBJ2-5	.	.	TRBV21-1	TGTGCCAGCAGCAAAGTCCAGCGGGGGGCCCAAGAGACCCAGTACTTC	CASSKVQRGAQETQYF
TRBJ2-1	TRBD2	.	TRBV28	TGTGCCAGCAAAGGCGGGGGGACCGACAATGAGCAGTTCTTC	CASKGGGTDNEQFF
TRBJ2-1	TRBD2	.	TRBV6-5	TGTGCCAGCAGTCCCGGACTAGCGGGAACGAATGAGCAGTTCTTC	CASSPGLAGTNEQFF
TRBJ2-1	.	.	TRBV3-1/TRBV3-2	TGTGCCAGCAGCCAGCGGTTGGGCAATGAGCAGTTCTTC	CASSQRLGNEQFF
TRBJ2-1	TRBD2	.	TRBV7-2	TGTGCCAGCAGCCTACGGACTAGCGGGAGATATGAGCAGTTCTTC	CASSLRTSGRYEQFF
TRBJ2-5	.	.	TRBV6-5	TGTGCCAGCAGAGCCGGGCCTACCACTAAGGAGACCCAGTACTTC	CASRAGPTTKETQYF
TRBJ1-1	.	.	TRBV30	TGTGCCTGGATGCAGGGCCGGAACACTGAAGCTTTCTTT	CAWMQGRNTEAFF
TRBJ2-6	.	.	TRBV24-1	TGTGCCACCGGAAGCGGCGGTTCAGGGGCCAACGTCCTGACTTTC	CATGSGGSGANVLTF
TRBJ2-7	.	.	TRBV11-2	TGTGCCAGCAGCCCCTTCGGGGGGCAGAGCGGTGCCGAGCAGTACTTC	CASSPFGGQSGAEQYF
TRBJ2-5	TRBD2	.	TRBV5-1	TGCGCCAGCAGCTTGGTAAGGGGGACTAGCGGGAGAAAGGTCGCACCACAAGAGACCCAGTACTTC	CASSLVRGTSGRKVAPQETQYF
TRBJ2-4	.	.	TRBV6-2/TRBV6-3	TGTGCCAGCAGTTACCCCACACTTAGACCTTTAGACGTACGGTACTTC	CASSYPTLRPLDVRYF
TRBJ2-7	TRBD1	.	TRBV20-1	TGCAGTGCTAGTGGGACAGCTTTTTACGAGCAGTACTTC	CSASGTAFYEQYF
TRBJ1-3	.	few	TRBV4-2	TGTGCCAGCAGCACGACGGGACGCTCTGGAAACACCATATATTTT	CASSTTGRSGNTIYF
TRBJ2-1	.	.	TRBV6-5	TGTGCCAGCAGTTACTCATTCCTGGACAATGAGCAGTTCTTC	CASSYSFLDNEQFF
TRBJ2-5	TRBD2	.	TRBV18	TGTGCCAGCTCACTCCTAGCGGGGGGGGACCAAGAGACCCAGTACTTC	CASSLLAGGDQETQYF
TRBJ2-7	.	once	TRBV4-3	TGCGCCAGCAGCAAATACCGGGACACCTCCTACGAGCAGTACTTC	CASSKYRDTSYEQYF
TRBJ2-3	.	few	TRBV30	TGTGCCTGGAGTCCGGGGGATACGCAGTATTTT	CAWSPGDTQYF
TRBJ1-2	.	.	TRBV14	TGTGCCAGCAGCTTACGGACCGATCTTTCGGGCTACACCTTC	CASSLRTDLSGYTF
TRBJ2-5	.	.	TRBV20-1	TGCAGTGCTAGTAGCCTAGATTTATTGGCCCAGTACTTC	CSASSLDLLAQYF
TRBJ1-2	TRBD1	few	TRBV3-1/TRBV3-2	TGTGCCAGCAGCCAGACAGGGGTGGATGGCTACACCTTC	CASSQTGVDGYTF
TRBJ2-7	.	.	TRBV24-1	TGTGCCACCAGTGACCCTGTGCTGGGCGAGCAGTACTTC	CATSDPVLGEQYF
TRBJ2-7	.	few	TRBV7-9	TGTGCCAGCAGCCCTGGGGGAGGCTACGAGCAGTACTTC	CASSPGGGYEQYF
TRBJ1-2	.	.	TRBV5-1	TGCGCCAGCAGCTCAATGGACTATGGCTACACCTTC	CASSSMDYGYTF
TRBJ2-2	TRBD2	.	TRBV6-5	TGTGCCAGCAAGGCGGGAGAATGGGACACCGGGGAGCTGTTTTTT	CASKAGEWDTGELFF
TRBJ2-1	TRBD2	.	TRBV5-1	TGCGCCAGCAGCCTAGGACTAGCGGGAGGTGGGAATGAGCAGTTCTTC	CASSLGLAGGGNEQFF
TRBJ2-5	TRBD1	medium-sized	TRBV7-9	TGTGCCAGCAGCTTTTCGACAGGGGGGTACCAAGAGACCCAGTACTTC	CASSFSTGGYQETQYF
TRBJ1-1	.	.	TRBV20-1	TGCAGTGCTCACCCCTACACTGAAGCTTTCTTT	CSAHPYTEAFF
TRBJ1-4	TRBD1	.	TRBV28	TGTGCCAGCAGTTTACTGACAGGGGTACTGTTTTTT	CASSLLTGVLFF
TRBJ2-2	TRBD1	.	TRBV3-1/TRBV3-2	TGTGCCACCTCCGGGACAGCCAACACCGGGGAGCTGTTTTTT	CATSGTANTGELFF
TRBJ1-5	.	.	TRBV19	TGTGCCAGTAGTAGAGGTGGGGGTCTCAGCAATCAGCCCCAGCATTTT	CASSRGGGLSNQPQHF
TRBJ2-3	.	.	TRBV3-1/TRBV3-2	TGTGCCAGCAGCCAAGAGGGCGGGTCGGATACGCAGTATTTT	CASSQEGGSDTQYF
TRBJ2-3	.	.	TRBV9	TGTGCCAGCAGCCAGGGTTTTTTAGATACGCAGTATTTT	CASSQGFLDTQYF
TRBJ1-5	.	once	TRBV28	TGTGCCAGCACCCTCCTGGTGGGGCGCCAGCCCCAGCATTTT	CASTLLVGRQPQHF
TRBJ2-7	.	.	TRBV5-1	TGCGCCAGCAGCTTGCAGGGGGGGGCTTACGAGCAGTACTTC	CASSLQGGAYEQYF
TRBJ2-7	TRBD2	.	TRBV19	TGTGCCAGTAGTAACTCCGGAACTAGCGGTTACGAGCAGTACTTC	CASSNSGTSGYEQYF
TRBJ2-2	.	.	TRBV30	TGTGCCTGGAGTCACTCCGGGGAGCTGTTTTTT	CAWSHSGELFF
TRBJ2-1	.	.	TRBV30	TGTGCCTGGAGTGCAAGAGATGAGCAGTTCTTC	CAWSARDEQFF
TRBJ1-5	.	few	TRBV21-1	TGTGCCAGCAGATCCCCCTACAGGGGATGGCTATGGAGCAATCAGCCCCAGCATTTT	CASRSPYRGWLWSNQPQHF
TRBJ2-6	TRBD1	.	TRBV7-2	TGTGCCAGCAGCTTAGGACGACAGGGAACCAACGTCCTGACTTTC	CASSLGRQGTNVLTF
TRBJ2-7	.	.	TRBV7-9	TGTGCCAGCAGCTCCCTAGACAAAATCTACGAGCAGTACTTC	CASSSLDKIYEQYF